Described below is a single T cell receptor beta chain sequence and its context. The sample originates from a study of blood T cell repertoires in COVID-19. Across the study: Acute and convalescent COVID-19 specimens originated in the United States, Italy and Spain. The analysed material was cDNA or gDNA that came from T cells, B-cell-depleted T cells, or PBMCs.

In the authors' workflow: Using reference gene primer amplification, nucleated cell counts were estimated. Clones were read by immunoSEQ multiplex PCR, and TCRdb kept only the in-frame ones, dropping some. D and trimming were read from the DNA, whereas the V and J calls and clone size are those reported in that table. The data contain about 150,000 clones, over 65% of them singletons. CDR1 is SGHAT and CDR2 is FQNNGV in the germline V gene. Trimming removed 7 bases from V and 4 bases from J, with 15 bases in between. This CDR3 is built from 14 residues. V usage is TRBV11-2 and J usage is TRBJ2-3; no definite D call. The specimen sequenced was peripheral blood. The receptor was derived from an older man with acute or convalescent COVID-19. The CDR3 region is CASTFPGGPDTQYF. The CDR3 region has the DNA TGTGCCAGCACCTTCCCGGGTGGCCCAGATACGCAGTATTTT. Full variable domain (remainder filled in from reference TRBV11-2 and TRBJ2-3): EAGVAQSPRYKIIEKRQSVAFWCNPISGHATLYWYQQILGQGPKLLIQFQNNGVVDDSQLPKDRFSAERLKGVDSTLKIQPAKLEDSAVYLCASTFPGGPDTQYFGPGTRLTVL.